This TCR beta chain was recorded in a study of blood T cell repertoires in COVID-19. About the research overall: Some COVID-19 samples were acute and others convalescent; all came from the United States, Italy and Spain. Sources were T cells, B-cell-depleted T cells, or PBMCs; the material itself was cDNA or gDNA.

With 4 bases clipped from V and 6 bases from J, the junction kept 0 bases outside the gene matches. The CDR3 contains 12 residues. Those enrolled in Seattle joined during active infection and were followed longitudinally afterward. Per the study methods: The authors estimated nucleated cell counts from reference gene primer amplification. Generated by immunoSEQ multiplex PCR, the TCRdb table keeps only in-frame clones and is missing some. V and J calls and clone size are given by that table; D and trimming were obtained from the DNA. The sample carries approximately 350,000 clones, roughly 90% recorded once.

The chain recombines TRBV12-3 or TRBV12-4 with TRBJ1-5, with 7 bases fitting TRBD1. The sequence came from a woman aged 25-40 years with COVID-19, enrolled during active disease. Source material: peripheral blood. CDR3 residues: CASSSGGQPQHF. The DNA for the CDR3 is TGTGCCAGCAGTTCAGGGGGTCAGCCCCAGCATTTT.